Listed below are T cell receptor beta chains from one sample, sequenced in a study of T-cell reconstitution after alpha-beta-depleted transplantation in children. Each CDR3 protein gets one entry after TCRdb re-called the PCR reads with MiXCR. The sample includes hundreds of thousands of distinct CDR3 sequences, approximately 15% seen only once; the top ten take around 45%. Material: PBMCs, mostly from graft donor cells, obtained 360 days after TCRalphabeta/CD19-depleted stem cell transplant. The receptors shown here come from a male patient aged 2-15 years who had a stem cell transplant for acute lymphoblastic leukemia, so the T cells may come from the graft donor. Each CDR3 is given with its conserved first and last residue. The order of the fields is CDR3 protein, CDR3 DNA, D gene, V gene, J gene, clone size. The D gene is left open where the match is weak. Rows may omit the clone size; those that give it use once, few, many or a size class.

CSAGSWVAGGPNEQFF	TGCAGTGCTGGGTCGTGGGTAGCGGGGGGGCCGAATGAGCAGTTCTTC	TRBD2	TRBV20-1	TRBJ2-1	few
CASSKQVYEQYF	TGTGCCAGCAGCAAACAGGTCTACGAGCAGTACTTC	.	TRBV21-1	TRBJ2-7	.
CASSSGRLAKNIQYF	TGTGCCAGCAGCTCGGGAAGGCTAGCCAAAAACATTCAGTACTTC	.	TRBV11-2	TRBJ2-4	.
CSALQGLGNTEAFF	TGCAGTGCTTTACAGGGGTTGGGGAACACTGAAGCTTTCTTT	TRBD1	TRBV20-1	TRBJ1-1	many
CASSRDRRTDTQYF	TGTGCCAGCAGCCGGGACAGGAGGACAGATACGCAGTATTTT	TRBD1	TRBV7-2	TRBJ2-3	.
CASSLVNAEGYTF	TGTGCCAGCAGTTTAGTGAACGCCGAAGGCTACACCTTC	.	TRBV12-3/TRBV12-4	TRBJ1-2	.
CASSFSDPSGEQYF	TGCGCCAGCAGCTTCTCAGACCCCTCCGGGGAGCAGTACTTC	.	TRBV5-1	TRBJ2-7	few
CASSLSGTGKGEQYF	TGTGCCAGCAGTTTATCTGGGACAGGAAAAGGGGAGCAGTACTTC	TRBD1	TRBV28	TRBJ2-7	many
CASSPPNSGALHHEQYF	TGTGCCAGCAGCCCTCCAAACAGCGGGGCCCTCCACCACGAGCAGTACTTC	TRBD2	TRBV7-9	TRBJ2-7	.
CASSLVEGWEYEQYF	TGTGCCAGCAGCTTAGTGGAGGGGTGGGAATACGAGCAGTACTTC	.	TRBV7-9	TRBJ2-7	.
CASSLDGRTNYEQYF	TGTGCCAGCAGTTTAGACGGCAGGACAAACTACGAGCAGTACTTC	.	TRBV12-3/TRBV12-4	TRBJ2-7	.
CASGKEGAAYEQYF	TGCGCCAGCGGTAAAGAGGGGGCGGCCTACGAGCAGTACTTC	TRBD1	TRBV5-1	TRBJ2-7	few
CASSPGTGGHTGELFF	TGTGCCAGCAGCCCCGGGACAGGGGGCCACACCGGGGAGCTGTTTTTT	TRBD1	TRBV11-2	TRBJ2-2	.
CASSRWGQGAFYEQYF	TGTGCCAGCAGCCGTTGGGGACAGGGGGCCTTCTACGAGCAGTACTTC	TRBD1	TRBV6-2/TRBV6-3	TRBJ2-7	.
CAISEALANIQYF	TGTGCCATCAGTGAGGCGCTAGCCAACATTCAGTACTTC	.	TRBV10-3	TRBJ2-4	few
CASSPPAVGLDNEQFF	TGTGCCAGCAGCCCACCCGCTGTTGGGCTGGACAATGAGCAGTTCTTC	.	TRBV7-2	TRBJ2-1	.
CASSQPRQRGGRETQYF	TGTGCCAGCAGCCAACCGCGACAGCGGGGGGGCAGGGAGACCCAGTACTTC	TRBD2	TRBV14	TRBJ2-5	.
CAIRGRPNWTDTQYF	TGTGCCATCAGGGGTAGGCCCAATTGGACAGATACGCAGTATTTT	.	TRBV10-3	TRBJ2-3	.
CASSPRGRSNTEAFF	TGTGCCAGCTCACCAAGGGGCCGGTCGAATACTGAAGCTTTCTTT	.	TRBV18	TRBJ1-1	few
CASSPGVEYTQYF	TGTGCCAGCAGCCCTGGGGTTGAATATACGCAGTATTTT	.	TRBV4-2	TRBJ2-3	.
CASSLEARRTSYEQYF	TGTGCCAGCAGCCTCGAAGCGAGGAGAACTTCCTACGAGCAGTACTTC	.	TRBV6-2/TRBV6-3	TRBJ2-7	few
CASREAGVGSTGELFF	TGTGCCAGCAGGGAGGCAGGGGTGGGCTCCACCGGGGAGCTGTTTTTT	.	TRBV7-8	TRBJ2-2	.
CSVVDLGRSYEQYF	TGCAGCGTTGTGGACCTCGGAAGATCCTACGAGCAGTACTTC	.	TRBV29-1	TRBJ2-7	.
CAWSVLEGQGNSPLHF	TGTGCCTGGAGTGTACTTGAGGGGCAAGGTAATTCACCCCTCCACTTT	.	TRBV30	TRBJ1-6	.
CASGDSQGLPNTIYF	TGTGCCAGCGGGGACTCACAAGGTCTGCCAAACACCATATATTTT	.	TRBV6-1	TRBJ1-3	few
CAWRETTEAFF	TGTGCCTGGAGGGAAACCACTGAAGCTTTCTTT	.	TRBV30	TRBJ1-1	few
CASSLDARETQYF	TGTGCCAGCAGCTTAGATGCGAGAGAGACCCAGTACTTC	.	TRBV7-2	TRBJ2-5	few
CASSASGINTEAFF	TGCGCCAGCAGCGCCTCGGGGATAAACACTGAAGCTTTCTTT	.	TRBV4-3	TRBJ1-1	few